Shown below are 20 T cell receptor beta chains from a single sample sequenced in a study of T cells in Graves' hyperthyroidism and ophthalmopathy. The TCR beta CDR3 regions underwent amplification using RNA transcripts as the source. The HTBI primer set drove a first-round RT-PCR of the TCR CDR3. TCRdb independently ran MiXCR on the multiplex PCR reads; one entry per CDR3 protein. In the table there are a few hundred thousand distinct CDR3 sequences, about 16% of which are singletons. The specimen sequenced was blood. The source is a woman in her twenties or thirties with Graves' hyperthyroidism.

This clonotype showed up many times. The chain joins TRBV3-1 to TRBJ1-2; TRBD1 aligns across 10 bases. Germline V gives CDR1 LGHDT, CDR2 YNNKEL (reference sequence). The V gene end was trimmed by 1 base and the J gene end by 6 bases; junction bases not matched to a gene: 5. The length of the CDR3 is 15 residues. CDR3 loop: CASSQGWDRGDGYTF. CDR3 DNA sequence: TGTGCCAGCAGCCAAGGCTGGGACAGGGGTGATGGCTACACCTTC.

The rearrangement uses TRBV3-1 and TRBJ2-3, with 7 bases lining up with TRBD1. With 1 base clipped from V and 9 bases from J, the junction kept 4 bases outside the gene matches. The CDR3 runs 13 residues. CDR1 is LGHDT, CDR2 YNNKEL, per germline (reference sequence). The CDR3 region has the DNA TGTGCCAGCAGCCAAGTCCGGACAGGAACGCAGTATTTT. Protein sequence: CASSQVRTGTQYF.

This clonotype showed up many times. CDR3 DNA: TGTGCCAGCAGCCAAGATAGACTGCTACAGTACTTC. It yields the protein CASSQDRLLQYF. This sequence joins TRBV3-1 and TRBJ2-7; no clear D. Trimming stripped 0 bases from V and 10 bases from J, with 10 bases between. CDR1 and CDR2 (germline): LGHDT, YNNKEL (reference sequence). The CDR3 is 12 amino acids.

This clonotype was observed a handful of times. The chain uses TRBV24-1 and TRBJ2-5; 9 nucleotides match TRBD2. The CDR3 covers 16 residues. The junction had 5 bases not matched to a gene; V was cut back by 2 bases and J by 2 bases. Germline V gene data show CDR1 as KGHDR and CDR2 as SFDVKD. CDR3 DNA sequence: TGTGCCACCAGTGATTCGGGGACTAGCCAACAAGAGACCCAGTACTTC. Translation: CATSDSGTSQQETQYF.

In this sample, this clonotype turned up many times. The gene calls are TRBV27 and TRBJ2-5; no clear D gene. The V end was cut by 4 bases, the J end by 3 bases, with 3 bases between. The CDR3 consists of 11 residues. From germline, CDR1 is MNHEY and CDR2 SMNVEV (reference sequence). CDR3 sequence reads: CASSSEETQYF. The CDR3 DNA reads TGTGCCAGCAGTTCCGAAGAGACCCAGTACTTC.

This clonotype was seen a few times. The J gene is TRBJ2-7, the V gene TRBV3-1; 11 nucleotides match TRBD2. Germline CDR1 reads LGHDT; CDR2 reads YNNKEL (reference sequence). CDR3 size: 14 residues. Trimming cost V 4 bases and J 5 bases; bases outside gene matches: 4. CDR3: CASSPGLAANEQYF. Here the CDR3 DNA reads TGTGCCAGCAGCCCGGGACTAGCGGCAAACGAGCAGTACTTC.

In this sample, this clonotype turned up a few times. This chain uses TRBV7-9 with TRBJ2-7, with 7 bases matching TRBD1. This CDR3 contains 14 residues. Trimming removed 5 bases from V and 6 bases from J; junction bases left unmatched: 10. Germline V gene data show CDR1 as SEHNR and CDR2 as FQNEAQ (reference sequence). CDR3 in DNA: TGTGCCAGCAGCGTCAGGGACAGAGGGTTCGAGCAGTACTTC. Residues: CASSVRDRGFEQYF.

The chain combines TRBV7-2 with TRBJ2-5; D remains unclear. CDR3 size: 13 residues. V shed 5 bases and J shed 2 bases, with 9 bases lying between them. Germline CDR1 SGHTA, CDR2 FQGNSA. The CDR3 reads CASSLTNQETQYF. In nucleotides, the CDR3 is TGTGCCAGCAGCCTTACAAATCAAGAGACCCAGTACTTC.

This clonotype was recorded at least ten times. The chain is built from TRBV12-3 or TRBV12-4 and TRBJ2-5, with 10 bases fitting TRBD1. J gave up 1 base and V 6 bases, and 5 bases lay outside the gene matches. The CDR3 runs 15 residues. The CDR3 region has the DNA TGTGCCAGCAGATCCGGGACAGGGGCCCAAGAGACCCAGTACTTC. It codes for CASRSGTGAQETQYF.

The chain is built from TRBV20-1 and TRBJ2-4; 9 nucleotides agree with TRBD1. The germline gives CDR1 DFQATT, CDR2 SNEGSKA (reference sequence). The V and J ends lost 0 bases and 6 bases, in that order; junction bases with no gene match: 6. CDR3 length: 15 residues. DNA of the CDR3: TGCAGTGCTAGAGATCAGGGACAGGGAAGAAACATTCAGTACTTC. Protein: CSARDQGQGRNIQYF.

The V call is TRBV7-2, the J call TRBJ2-7; TRBD2 matches at 10 bases. The CDR3 runs 14 residues. Germline assignment: CDR1 SGHTA and CDR2 FQGNSA. V was clipped by 2 bases and J by 6 bases; unmatched bases: 4. The CDR3 protein is CASSLLAGVFEQYF. CDR3 sequence (DNA): TGTGCCAGCAGCTTACTAGCGGGAGTCTTCGAGCAGTACTTC.

The rearrangement uses TRBV7-9 and TRBJ1-1; D perhaps matches TRBD1 (6 bases). CDR3 length: 12 amino acids. Germline CDR1 and CDR2: SEHNR and FQNEAQ (reference sequence). V was pared by 4 bases and J by 7 bases, with 10 bases between. DNA of the CDR3: TGTGCCAGCAGCTCTGGACAGCGTGAAGCTTTCTTT. Encoded protein: CASSSGQREAFF. The full variable domain, with the rest looked up from reference TRBV7-9 and TRBJ1-1, is DTGVSQNPRHKITKRGQNVTFRCDPISEHNRLYWYRQTLGQGPEFLTYFQNEAQLEKSRLLSDRFSAERPKGSFSTLEIQRTEQGDSAMYLCASSSGQREAFFGQGTRLTVV.

Regarding this clonotype: With a much larger clone just one base away, this may be a read error. CDR3 in amino acids: CASSPGKGGIREAFF. Here the CDR3 DNA reads TGTGCCAGCAGTCCCGGGAAAGGGGGGATACGTGAAGCTTTCTTT. The J gene is TRBJ1-1, the V gene TRBV27; a possible D gene is TRBD1 (6 bases). There are 15 residues in the CDR3. V was trimmed by 5 bases and J by 7 bases, leaving 20 bases between them. Germline CDR1 and CDR2: MNHEY and SMNVEV (reference sequence).

This clonotype has just a few counts. The gene calls are TRBV4-1 and TRBJ1-5; possibly TRBD1 for D (5 bases). V was cut by 2 bases and J by 5 bases, with 13 bases left in between. The germline V gene encodes CDR1 MGHRA and CDR2 YSYEKL. There are 15 residues in the CDR3. CDR3 DNA sequence: TGCGCCAGCAGCCAATCCGGGGGAGGGTATCAGCCCCAGCATTTT. This translates into CASSQSGGGYQPQHF.

This clonotype was counted only a few times. The chain recombines TRBV19 with TRBJ2-1; 7 bases agree with TRBD1. Germline lookup yields CDR1 LNHDA and CDR2 SQIVND (reference sequence). The V and J ends lost 3 bases and 2 bases, in that order; junction bases with no gene match: 4. This CDR3 comprises 15 residues. The CDR3 spells CASSIDRETYNEQFF. CDR3 sequence (DNA): TGTGCCAGTAGTATCGACAGGGAAACCTACAATGAGCAGTTCTTC.

The rearrangement joins TRBV6-1 to TRBJ2-1, with TRBD1 identical over 9 bases. The V and J ends lost 7 bases and 3 bases, in that order; junction bases with no gene match: 7. The CDR3 runs 15 residues. In germline, CDR1 is MNHNS, CDR2 SASEGT. CDR3: CASNFGQGNYNEQFF. Written as DNA, the CDR3 is TGTGCCAGCAATTTTGGACAGGGGAACTACAATGAGCAGTTCTTC.

This clonotype was seen repeatedly, ten times or more. V gene TRBV12-3 or TRBV12-4 combines with J gene TRBJ2-3, with 7 nucleotides matching TRBD2. The CDR3 consists of 15 residues. The V segment lost 1 base and the J segment 4 bases; nucleotides outside the gene matches: 5. CDR3 sequence reads: CASSLGAGRADTQYF. The CDR3 DNA follows: TGTGCCAGCAGTTTAGGGGCAGGGAGGGCAGATACGCAGTATTTT.

This chain uses TRBV29-1 with TRBJ2-7; D gene ambiguous. With 0 bases removed from V and 3 bases from J, the gap between germline ends came to 9 bases. Germline V gene sequence: CDR1 SQVTM, CDR2 ANQGSEA. The CDR3 spans 13 residues. CDR3 DNA sequence: TGCAGCGTTGAAGATCAAGGAGTCTACGAGCAGTACTTC. Translating gives CSVEDQGVYEQYF.

The chain couples TRBV20-1 to TRBJ2-7, with a weak D call TRBD1 (5 bases). The CDR3 length is 14 residues. Looked up from germline, CDR1 is DFQATT and CDR2 is SNEGSKA (reference sequence). V lost 5 bases and J lost 0, with 14 bases in between. The CDR3 is CSAEDTRSSYEQYF. The CDR3 region has the DNA TGCAGTGCTGAGGACACCCGGAGCTCCTACGAGCAGTACTTC.

The CDR3 spells CASRSGGGTNQPQHF. The CDR3 DNA follows: TGTGCCAGTAGGTCAGGGGGAGGAACGAATCAGCCCCAGCATTTT. The chain couples TRBV19 to TRBJ1-5; TRBD1 agrees at 7 bases. The V gene end was trimmed by 6 bases and the J gene end by 4 bases; junction bases not matched to a gene: 9. The V gene's germline CDR1 is LNHDA and CDR2 SQIVND (reference sequence). The CDR3 length is 15 residues.